The present T cell receptor beta chain was sequenced within a study of cytomegalovirus exposure and HLA in healthy donors. Amplification used 60 Vbeta primers and 13 Jbeta primers. Per the study methods: Unique TCR beta chains numbered roughly 84 million in a later analysis, with roughly 10 million shared. Clones were sequenced by immunoSEQ multiplex PCR, and TCRdb holds only the in-frame ones, with some missing. That table furnishes V, J and clone size, whereas the DNA furnished D and trimming. The profile covers 65,000 to 95,000 clones, with about 80% appearing a single time and roughly 2.5% taken by the ten largest. Study conclusions and caveats: Earlier analysis found most TCR beta V segments productive about 87% or about 30% of the time.

The V and J ends lost 5 bases and 1 base, in that order; junction bases with no gene match: 1. This CDR3 comprises 14 residues. Germline CDR1 is MNHNY and CDR2 is SVGAGI (reference sequence). This clone was seen once. Its antigen is not known. The TCR was taken from a man aged 25 to 40 in good health and CMV-seronegative. The gene calls are TRBV6-6 and TRBJ2-2; 7 bases match TRBD1. Sequencing was performed on PBMCs. CDR3 sequence (DNA): TGTGCCAGCAGTCGGGACAGGAACACCGGGGAGCTGTTTTTT. As protein: CASSRDRNTGELFF.